This T cell receptor beta chain was captured by sequencing in a study of a mutant IDH1 vaccine in newly diagnosed glioma (dated by TCRdb to the early 2020s). About the study as a whole: Of the roughly 34 treated patients, 62.5% were male and approximately 40% were female, and a mean age of about 37 years was recorded. Before enrollment, most patients had been given radiochemotherapy with temozolomide as standard therapy, while the rest had received either radiotherapy alone or temozolomide alone. Peripheral blood samples were drawn at six visits, namely V03 (baseline), V05, V07, V10, V12 and V13. Longitudinal TCRB deep sequencing was done for 25 treated patients, wherever samples were available for exploratory analyses. The paper's findings and limits, for the study overall: No apparent relationship was observed between pseudoprogression and alterations in the top peripheral T cell clonotypes detected by TCRB sequencing. The authors noted that analyses of patient blood samples could not be reproduced because of sample limitations. Selection of PBMC samples for TCRB deep sequencing was based on availability. Immune responses induced by the vaccine were seen in approximately 92% of patients across multiple MHC alleles.

The CDR3 contains 13 residues, cysteine and phenylalanine counted. The retained sequence is limited to the CDR3, 39 bases, with the frame set at the first base. Reading the germline V gene (reference sequence) gives CDR1 SEHNR and CDR2 FQNEAQ. Trimming leaves V shorter by 5 bases and J shorter by 6 bases, with the junction holding 2 bases beyond the gene matches. Of note for this clone: This receptor's antigen is unknown. Base qualities are not at hand, and no much larger clone is one base apart.

Libraries were prepared through the immunoSEQ multiplex PCR assay. Rearranged TCR beta chain sequences were amplified with the hsTCRB Kit following the manufacturer's protocol. An Illumina MiSeq was used to sequence the TCRB libraries. The study's own analysis went as follows. The kit vendor's proprietary platform handled demultiplexing, trimming and gene mapping. This is the immuneACCESS table as TCRdb keeps it, with only in-frame sequences that have V and J called. A part of the clones is gone; compared with another copy, unresolved V genes explain less than half, and the rest is unexplained. The DNA gave D and trimming, while V, J and clone size come from that table. The sample table holds about 67,000 clones, of which around 83% were seen once. 4.6% of the sample comes from the top ten. The time point label, as the study defines it: baseline, week 1 (first vaccination visit). Read against the paper, the sample's treatment or condition label means: pre-vaccination baseline after standard-of-care therapy. All donors had newly diagnosed IDH1-mutant astrocytomas of WHO grade 3 or 4 that showed loss of nuclear ATRX. The samples were drawn from NOA16, a multicentre, single-arm, open-label phase I trial in Germany that tested a mutant IDH1 peptide vaccine in humans for the first time. Visit V03 blood draws served as the baseline sample for immunogenicity testing. Genomic DNA for TCRB sequencing was extracted from EDTA blood using the DNeasy Blood and Tissue Kit.

This clonotype was sampled from a woman under 30 with glioma. Some clones in this sample may be carry-over from other donors' samples. The source material was peripheral blood mononuclear cells (PBMCs), sampled from a glioma patient treated with radiotherapy, temozolomide or both. The chain is made from TRBV7-9 and TRBJ2-2; TRBD1 aligns with 8 central bases. The CDR3 region reads CASSKTGAGELFF. The DNA is TGTGCCAGCAGCAAGACAGGGGCCGGGGAGCTGTTTTTT.